This is a list of T cell receptor beta chains from one sample in a study of T-cell reconstitution after alpha-beta-depleted transplantation in children. TCRdb re-analysed the PCR reads in MiXCR, keeping a single row per CDR3 protein. The profile shows over 550,000 distinct CDR3 sequences, about 10% of them singletons. This specimen was PBMCs from the stem cell graft donor, taken from the stem cell graft. Source of these receptors: a human donor who donated a stem cell graft to a child with acute myeloid leukemia. CDR3s include the opening cysteine and the closing phenylalanine or tryptophan. A D gene is named only where the DNA matches it firmly. The size field is filled for only some rows; it gives once, few, many or a size class.

cdr3_nt | cdr3_aa | j_call | d_call | v_call | clone_size
TGCGCCAGCAGCCCGGGAGGGGTAAACAATGAGCAGTTCTTC | CASSPGGVNNEQFF | TRBJ2-1 | TRBD2 | TRBV5-1 | many
TGTGCCATCAGTGATCGCCCACGGTGGGAATTCACAGATACGCAGTATTTT | CAISDRPRWEFTDTQYF | TRBJ2-3 | - | TRBV10-3 | few
TGTGCCAGCAGCTTAGGAGGTAGCGGGAGTGTCACAGATACGCAGTATTTT | CASSLGGSGSVTDTQYF | TRBJ2-3 | TRBD2 | TRBV7-2 | few
TGCAGTGCTCCACCAGGACTAGCGGGAGCCCCCACGCAGTACTTC | CSAPPGLAGAPTQYF | TRBJ2-7 | TRBD2 | TRBV20-1 | many
TGCAGTGCCCAGACTAGCCTAAACACCGGGGAGCTGTTTTTT | CSAQTSLNTGELFF | TRBJ2-2 | TRBD2 | TRBV20-1 | few
TGTGCCAGCAGTTCTGGGACATACGGTGAGCAGTTCTTC | CASSSGTYGEQFF | TRBJ2-1 | - | TRBV27 | many
TGTGCCAGCAGCCCCGAGGGTGGAAACACCATACATTTT | CASSPEGGNTIHF | TRBJ1-3 | - | TRBV7-3 | -
TGTGCCAGCAGTTTAACCGGGGACGCGCGGCAGCCCCAGCATTTT | CASSLTGDARQPQHF | TRBJ1-5 | - | TRBV12-3/TRBV12-4 | -
TGTGCCAGCAGTTACTCGGTGTCAGGTTATAACACTGAAGCTTTCTTT | CASSYSVSGYNTEAFF | TRBJ1-1 | - | TRBV6-2/TRBV6-3 | many
TGTGCCAGCACCAGCGAAACAGGGTTCAGTAATAGCAATCAGCCCCAGCATTTT | CASTSETGFSNSNQPQHF | TRBJ1-5 | - | TRBV12-3/TRBV12-4 | -
TGCAGTGCCACCGGGCCTCCTTACGGCTACGAGCAGTACTTC | CSATGPPYGYEQYF | TRBJ2-7 | - | TRBV20-1 | few
TGTGCCAGCAGTTTCGCAGGGGGTAGGAACACTGAAGCTTTCTTT | CASSFAGGRNTEAFF | TRBJ1-1 | TRBD1 | TRBV12-3/TRBV12-4 | -
TGCAGCGTCAAGGAGCTAGCGGGAGTTGTAGATACGCAGTATTTT | CSVKELAGVVDTQYF | TRBJ2-3 | TRBD2 | TRBV29-1 | -
TGCAGCGTTTGCGGACTAGCGGGCGCCGGGGAGCTGGTTTTT | CSVCGLAGAGELVF | TRBJ2-2 | TRBD2 | TRBV29-1 | -
TGCAGCGCCTTAGCGGGAGGCCGCACAGATACGCAGTATTTT | CSALAGGRTDTQYF | TRBJ2-3 | TRBD2 | TRBV29-1 | many
TGCAGCGTTGTATATAGGACGGACGAGCAGTACTTC | CSVVYRTDEQYF | TRBJ2-7 | - | TRBV29-1 | -
TGCGCCAGCAGCATCGCACCATCCGGGACAGGGAGCTCCTACGAGCAGTACTTC | CASSIAPSGTGSSYEQYF | TRBJ2-7 | TRBD1 | TRBV5-1 | many
TGCGCCAGCAGTGAGTCTCGATCTAGCACTGAAGCTTTCTTT | CASSESRSSTEAFF | TRBJ1-1 | - | TRBV10-2 | -
TGCGCCAGCAGCCCGAGACTAGCGGGAGGGCAAGAGCAGTACTTC | CASSPRLAGGQEQYF | TRBJ2-7 | TRBD2 | TRBV4-1 | -
TGTGCCAGCAGTAACCGGGACAGGGGGATTAGCAATCAGCCCCAGCATTTT | CASSNRDRGISNQPQHF | TRBJ1-5 | TRBD1 | TRBV6-5 | -
TGTGCCAGCAGTTTACTAGGGGGCACCGGGGAGCTGTTTTTT | CASSLLGGTGELFF | TRBJ2-2 | - | TRBV12-3/TRBV12-4 | few
TGTGCCAGCAGTAAAGACGCTACTAGCGCTTACGAGCAGTACTTC | CASSKDATSAYEQYF | TRBJ2-7 | TRBD2 | TRBV27 | few
TGTGCCATCAGGCCGCGCGGGGCCCAAGAGACCCAGTACTTC | CAIRPRGAQETQYF | TRBJ2-5 | - | TRBV10-3 | few
TGTGCCAGCAGCCCCGACTTGGGAACAGATACGCAGTATTTT | CASSPDLGTDTQYF | TRBJ2-3 | - | TRBV9 | few
TGTGCCAGCAGTGACACGTGGGGGAGGTACTCCTACAATGAGCAGTTCTTC | CASSDTWGRYSYNEQFF | TRBJ2-1 | - | TRBV6-4 | -
TGTGCCAGCAGTTTATCGGCTAGCGGGAGTGGAGATACGCAGTATTTT | CASSLSASGSGDTQYF | TRBJ2-3 | TRBD2 | TRBV12-3/TRBV12-4 | many
TGCGCCAGCAGCCAAGATATCCGGGACAGAGACTACGAGCAGTACTTC | CASSQDIRDRDYEQYF | TRBJ2-7 | TRBD1 | TRBV4-3 | -
TGCAGTGCACAGAGATTACCCTATGGCTACACCTTC | CSAQRLPYGYTF | TRBJ1-2 | - | TRBV20-1 | few
TGTGCCAGCAGTTACTCTGAAGGAGCCTACGAGCAGTACTTC | CASSYSEGAYEQYF | TRBJ2-7 | - | TRBV6-5 | few
TGCGCCAGCAGCTCTACAGGGGGCACTTCGCATGAGCAGTTCTTC | CASSSTGGTSHEQFF | TRBJ2-1 | TRBD1 | TRBV5-1 | -
TGTGCCAGCAGTTTAGCGGGCAGGTCTGGTGGGACGCAGTATTTT | CASSLAGRSGGTQYF | TRBJ2-3 | - | TRBV28 | few
TGCAGTGCTGGACGTCGGGACCGGGGGATATACGAGCAGTACTTC | CSAGRRDRGIYEQYF | TRBJ2-7 | - | TRBV20-1 | -
TGTGCCACCAGTCCCTGGAGGGCAGGGGATACGCAGTATTTT | CATSPWRAGDTQYF | TRBJ2-3 | - | TRBV24-1 | many
TGTGCCACCCAGCGGCATACCGGGGAGCTGTTTTTT | CATQRHTGELFF | TRBJ2-2 | - | TRBV6-5 | -
TGTGCCAGCAGTGAATCTCGGATAGGATCCTACAATGAGCAGTTCTTC | CASSESRIGSYNEQFF | TRBJ2-1 | - | TRBV6-1 | -
TGTGCCAGCATGGGGGGGGTGGGCAAACGAACCTACGAGCAGTACTTC | CASMGGVGKRTYEQYF | TRBJ2-7 | TRBD2 | TRBV5-6 | -
TGCGCCAGCAGCCGGAGGGCGACTAGCGGGGAGTCAGATACGCAGTATTTT | CASSRRATSGESDTQYF | TRBJ2-3 | TRBD2 | TRBV5-1 | many
TGTGCCAGCAGTTACGGGGCGCCTAGCGGCGAGCAGTACTTC | CASSYGAPSGEQYF | TRBJ2-7 | TRBD2 | TRBV6-5 | -
TGTGCCAGCAGCTTAGCAGGTACCCCCTACGAGCAGTACTTC | CASSLAGTPYEQYF | TRBJ2-7 | - | TRBV7-2 | few
TGTGCCAGCAGCCAAGACTCGTTCACCGGGGAGCTGTTTTTT | CASSQDSFTGELFF | TRBJ2-2 | - | TRBV4-2 | -
TGTGCCAGCAGTAGCCCTAGCGGGAGGGCCAATTACAATGAGCAGTTCTTC | CASSSPSGRANYNEQFF | TRBJ2-1 | TRBD2 | TRBV25-1 | -
TGTGCCAGCAGCCTTCGGACAGGGTGGCAAGAGACCCAGTACTTC | CASSLRTGWQETQYF | TRBJ2-5 | TRBD1 | TRBV7-9 | once
TGTGCCAGCAGTTTACGCCCCGGGGAGCTGTTTTTT | CASSLRPGELFF | TRBJ2-2 | - | TRBV28 | -
TGCAGCGTTGGACGGGAGGCTTGGGACGGGGAGCTGTTTTTT | CSVGREAWDGELFF | TRBJ2-2 | TRBD2 | TRBV29-1 | -
TGTGCCAGCAGCCAAGTCGGAGCTCCCGGGGAGCTGTTTTTT | CASSQVGAPGELFF | TRBJ2-2 | - | TRBV14 | few
TGTGCCAGCAGCCCACATAAAGACAGGGCTACGGGTGGCTACACCTTC | CASSPHKDRATGGYTF | TRBJ1-2 | TRBD1 | TRBV7-2 | -
TGTGCCAGCAGTTGGACTAGCGGGAGGAGGGATGAGCAGTTCTTC | CASSWTSGRRDEQFF | TRBJ2-1 | TRBD2 | TRBV12-3/TRBV12-4 | many
TGCAGCGGCACTGGACAGGGCAACGAGCAGTACTTC | CSGTGQGNEQYF | TRBJ2-7 | TRBD1 | TRBV29-1 | many
TGTGCCAGCAGTTTATCCCCTAACAGCTACGAGCAGTACTTC | CASSLSPNSYEQYF | TRBJ2-7 | - | TRBV27 | many
TGTGCCAGCAGCTCGCGGACTGATTATCAGCCCCAGCATTTT | CASSSRTDYQPQHF | TRBJ1-5 | - | TRBV7-2 | few
TGTGCCAGCAGCCTCCGGGACAGGGTTGCAGGAAGGCGGGAGGGAATCTCCTACGAGCAGTACTTC | CASSLRDRVAGRREGISYEQYF | TRBJ2-7 | - | TRBV13 | few
TGTGCCGGGACAGGGTCTGGGGCCAACGTCCTGACTTTC | CAGTGSGANVLTF | TRBJ2-6 | TRBD1 | TRBV30 | few
TGTGCCAGCAGGCCCTACACCGGGGAGCTGTTTTTT | CASRPYTGELFF | TRBJ2-2 | - | TRBV6-2/TRBV6-3 | many
TGTGCCAGCAGTCCGGACAGGGGGCTGGGGTATAGCAATCAGCCCCAGCATTTT | CASSPDRGLGYSNQPQHF | TRBJ1-5 | TRBD1 | TRBV25-1 | few
TGCAGTGCTAGAGATCTACTGCCGTTTAGCAATCAGCCCCAGCATTTT | CSARDLLPFSNQPQHF | TRBJ1-5 | - | TRBV20-1 | many
TGTGCCAGCAGCTTAGCGTTAGGGTCACCCCTCCACTTT | CASSLALGSPLHF | TRBJ1-6 | - | TRBV7-2 | -
TGTGCCAGCAGCGTCGGACTAGCGGGGTCCTACAATGAGCAGTTCTTC | CASSVGLAGSYNEQFF | TRBJ2-1 | TRBD2 | TRBV9 | -
TGTGCCAGCCGACTTACCGGGACTAGCGCCGCCGGGGAGCTGTTTTTT | CASRLTGTSAAGELFF | TRBJ2-2 | TRBD2 | TRBV27 | few